The 32 T cell receptor beta chains below all came from one sample that was sequenced in a study of CD8 T cells in ankylosing spondylitis. General observations from the study: Characteristic of ankylosing spondylitis blood, it appeared, was a TCR beta motif comprising about eight highly homologous variants.

MiXCR, run by TCRdb on the 5' RACE reads, gives a single entry per CDR3 protein. The table has some 100,000 distinct CDR3 sequences, roughly 8.8% seen once. Which antigens these TCRs recognize remains unknown. The material sequenced was blood, either unsorted or a sorted T cell fraction (not recorded which). These receptors were collected from a male donor with ankylosing spondylitis.

This clonotype was counted at least ten times. The chain has TRBV7-9 and TRBJ2-1; D perhaps matches TRBD2 (7 bases). Trimming removed 5 bases from V and 4 bases from J, with 18 bases in between. Per germline, CDR1 SEHNR and CDR2 FQNEAQ (reference sequence). This CDR3 has 16 amino acids. The CDR3 DNA is TGTGCCAGCAGCCCGAGGGGGGGCTCGATTTACAATGAGCAGTTCTTC. It codes for CASSPRGGSIYNEQFF.

This chain connects TRBV27 to TRBJ1-1, with D unclear. CDR1 and CDR2 (germline): MNHEY, SMNVEV (reference sequence). The germline V and J ends were trimmed by 5 bases and 0 bases, with 4 bases remaining between them. CDR3 length: 12 residues. The CDR3 region is CASSALNTEAFF. CDR3 coding DNA: TGTGCCAGCAGTGCTTTGAACACTGAAGCTTTCTTT.

In nucleotides, the CDR3 is TGTGCCAGCAGCGTCTCAGCGGGCGACGGTACTTACAATGAGCAGTTCTTC. It translates to CASSVSAGDGTYNEQFF. The rearrangement uses TRBV9 and TRBJ2-1; D possibly corresponds to TRBD2 (6 bases). Trimming took off 2 bases at V and 4 bases at J, with 19 bases between the two ends. Looked up from germline, CDR1 is SGDLS and CDR2 is YYNGEE. This CDR3 comprises 17 residues.

This clonotype was found a few times. The chain has TRBV14 and TRBJ2-1, with D unresolved. This CDR3 has 13 amino acids. Trimming pared 1 base from V and 4 bases from J, leaving 5 bases between. Germline V CDR1 and CDR2: SGHDN, FVKESK. The CDR3 here is CASSQGRYNEQFF. As DNA, the CDR3 is TGTGCCAGCAGCCAAGGTCGGTACAATGAGCAGTTCTTC.

This clonotype occurred a few times. The V call is TRBV27, the J call TRBJ1-1; possibly TRBD1 for D (6 bases). V was clipped by 5 bases and J by 4 bases, with 14 bases between them. The CDR3 has 14 residues. The germline V gene encodes CDR1 MNHEY and CDR2 SMNVEV (reference sequence). The CDR3 region is CASSPGGGGTEAFF. CDR3 coding DNA: TGTGCCAGCAGTCCGGGAGGGGGGGGCACTGAAGCTTTCTTT.

This clonotype was seen a few times. The chain recombines TRBV6-1 with TRBJ2-7; TRBD1 matches 7 bases. This CDR3 is 15 amino acids long. The J segment lost 0 bases and the V segment lost 6 bases, leaving 8 bases of the junction unmatched. The germline V gene has CDR1 MNHNS and CDR2 SASEGT. For the CDR3, the DNA is TGTGCCAGCAGGCGACGGGACAGCCCCTCCTACGAGCAGTACTTC. Translating gives CASRRRDSPSYEQYF.

This clonotype showed up just a few times. The V call is TRBV2, the J call TRBJ2-7, with D tentatively TRBD2 (7 bases). The length of the CDR3 is 13 residues. In germline, CDR1 is SNHLY, CDR2 FYNNEI. The V and J ends lost 10 bases and 1 base respectively, with 14 bases between them. The CDR3 DNA is TGTGCCACAGGGAGGGGGGCGTCCTACGAGCAGTACGTC. This encodes CATGRGASYEQYV.

This clonotype has a handful of counts. V is TRBV4-1 and J is TRBJ2-2, with TRBD2 matching 10 bases. CDR3 size: 16 residues. Germline V gene data show CDR1 as MGHRA and CDR2 as YSYEKL. Trimming removed 5 bases from V and 1 base from J; junction bases left unmatched: 4. In DNA form, the CDR3 reads TGCGCCAGCAGCTACCGGACTAGCGGGAACACCGGGGAGCTGTTTTTT. Amino acid sequence: CASSYRTSGNTGELFF.

At least ten counts were recorded for this clonotype. The chain uses TRBV29-1 and TRBJ2-5; D gene uncertain. Germline CDR1 SQVTM, CDR2 ANQGSEA. CDR3 size: 13 residues. V was cut by 7 bases and J by 4 bases, with 16 bases left in between. CDR3 protein: CSGGLRPIETQYF. In DNA, the CDR3 is TGCAGCGGGGGTCTTAGGCCGATAGAGACCCAGTACTTC.

This clonotype turned up a few times. The chain is built from TRBV20-1 and TRBJ1-2, with 8 positions matching TRBD1. V was pared by 0 bases and J by 1 base, with 4 bases of the junction left unmatched. Germline lookup yields CDR1 DFQATT and CDR2 SNEGSKA (reference sequence). There are 15 residues in the CDR3. The CDR3 sequence is CSARDIRGLNYGYTF. The CDR3 DNA sequence: TGCAGTGCTAGAGATATCAGGGGGCTTAACTATGGCTACACCTTC.

This clonotype appeared many times. The J gene is TRBJ1-5, the V gene TRBV4-1, with 8 nucleotides matching TRBD1. The CDR3 length is 16 residues. CDR1 is MGHRA and CDR2 is YSYEKL in the germline V gene. V shed 2 bases, J shed 3 bases, and the junction held 6 bases outside the gene matches. CDR3 coding DNA: TGCGCCAGCAGCCAATTTCAGGGGGCCTACAATCAGCCCCAGCATTTT. This codes for CASSQFQGAYNQPQHF.

This chain joins TRBV20-1 and TRBJ2-1; D perhaps matches TRBD2 (6 bases). V lost 2 bases and J lost 4, with 15 bases in between. Looked up from germline, CDR1 is DFQATT and CDR2 is SNEGSKA (reference sequence). The CDR3 sequence is 15 residues long. As DNA, the CDR3 is TGCAGTGCTAGATCGGAGTGGGAGGAATACAATGAGCAGTTCTTC. It is translated as CSARSEWEEYNEQFF.

This clonotype was recorded a few times. The chain couples TRBV7-2 to TRBJ2-1; D is perhaps TRBD1 (5 bases). Looked up from germline, CDR1 is SGHTA and CDR2 is FQGNSA. This CDR3 is 16 amino acids long. V was pared by 3 bases and J by 3 bases, with 15 bases between. The CDR3 nucleotides read TGTGCCAGCAGCTTGGTGGTGGAGCAGGGCTACAATGAGCAGTTCTTC. Translation: CASSLVVEQGYNEQFF.

V usage is TRBV11-2 and J usage is TRBJ2-1, with D perhaps assigned TRBD1 or TRBD2 (6 bases each). The CDR3 runs 16 residues. Germline V lookup: CDR1 SGHAT, CDR2 FQNNGV. The V gene lost 1 base and the J gene lost 3 bases, with 13 bases spanning the gap. Here the CDR3 reads CASSLGGTRVYNEQFF. The CDR3 DNA is TGTGCCAGCAGCTTAGGCGGGACAAGGGTCTACAATGAGCAGTTCTTC.

This clonotype was seen more than once but under ten times. The CDR3 DNA reads TGTGCCAGCACTCCAAAACTAGCGGGAGATTCCCCCTACAATGAGCAGTTCTTC. It translates to CASTPKLAGDSPYNEQFF. V is TRBV28 and J is TRBJ2-1, with 11 bases aligning to TRBD2. The junction had 13 bases not matched to a gene; V was cut back by 7 bases and J by 2 bases. The CDR3 contains 18 residues. Germline CDR1 and CDR2: MDHEN and SYDVKM.

The V call is TRBV20-1, the J call TRBJ2-5, with D perhaps matching TRBD2 (7 bases). This CDR3 spans 14 amino acids. V was trimmed by 1 base and J by 7 bases, leaving 16 bases between them. Germline CDR1 DFQATT, CDR2 SNEGSKA (reference sequence). CDR3 amino acids: CSARVLGGGGTQYF. The CDR3 bases are TGCAGTGCTAGAGTACTAGGGGGAGGGGGGACCCAGTACTTC.

In its sample, this clonotype was seen many times. J is TRBJ2-1 and V is TRBV28, with 7 nucleotides matching TRBD2. The CDR3 totals 16 residues. Looked up from germline, CDR1 is MDHEN and CDR2 is SYDVKM. The ends lost 5 bases at V and 4 bases at J; junction bases unmatched: 11. CDR3: CASSPRGVEAYNEQFF. The CDR3 region has the DNA TGTGCCAGCAGTCCTCGGGGGGTCGAGGCTTACAATGAGCAGTTCTTC.

V usage is TRBV7-9 and J usage is TRBJ2-5; D remains ambiguous. The CDR3 length is 13 residues. Trimming left V 3 bases short and J 4 bases short, with 9 bases between. The germline CDR1 and CDR2 sequences are SEHNR and FQNEAQ (reference sequence). CDR3 sequence reads: CASSFTGPETQYF. The CDR3 DNA reads TGTGCCAGCAGCTTTACCGGCCCAGAGACCCAGTACTTC. The entire variable domain, with the rest obtained from reference TRBV7-9 and TRBJ2-5, is as follows: DTGVSQNPRHKITKRGQNVTFRCDPISEHNRLYWYRQTLGQGPEFLTYFQNEAQLEKSRLLSDRFSAERPKGSFSTLEIQRTEQGDSAMYLCASSFTGPETQYFGPGTRLLVL.

This clonotype was counted at least ten times. The chain uses TRBV7-2 and TRBJ2-3; 13 nucleotides align to TRBD2. Per germline, CDR1 SGHTA and CDR2 FQGNSA. The CDR3 is made up of 17 amino acids. With 4 bases clipped from V and 2 bases from J, the junction kept 6 bases outside the gene matches. CDR3 region: CASSYGLAGAHTDTQYF. The DNA for the CDR3 is TGTGCCAGCAGCTATGGACTAGCGGGAGCTCACACAGATACGCAGTATTTT.

The sample holds many counts of this clonotype. The V and J genes are TRBV20-1 and TRBJ2-7, with D maybe TRBD2 (5 bases). The V gene's germline CDR1 is DFQATT and CDR2 SNEGSKA (reference sequence). The V gene lost 4 bases and the J gene lost 0 bases, with 10 bases spanning the gap. There are 13 residues in the CDR3. CDR3 nucleotide sequence: TGCAGTGCTACCGGGATCGACTCCTACGAGCAGTACTTC. Protein sequence: CSATGIDSYEQYF.

This clonotype was picked up many times. The chain is built from TRBV28 and TRBJ2-5; D tentatively reads TRBD1 or TRBD2 (5 bases each). The CDR3 loop spans 13 amino acids. V lost 10 bases, J lost 1 base, and 13 bases lay in between. Germline V CDR1 and CDR2: MDHEN, SYDVKM. CDR3 bases: TGTGCCATCCTGGAGGACACCCAAGAGACCCAGTACTTC. Translating gives CAILEDTQETQYF.

The sample holds a few counts of this clonotype. The CDR3 DNA sequence: TGTGCCAGCAGCTTATTACGGCCGTTCTTC. Protein product: CASSLLRPFF. The chain is built from TRBV7-9 and TRBJ2-1; D unresolved. The germline V gene encodes CDR1 SEHNR and CDR2 FQNEAQ (reference sequence). The germline V and J ends were trimmed by 2 bases and 15 bases, with 8 bases remaining between them. The CDR3 length is 10 residues.

This clonotype was recorded a few times. The chain combines TRBV24-1 with TRBJ2-5; D perhaps matches TRBD2 (6 bases). Trimming took 4 bases from V and 1 from J, leaving 18 bases between them. Germline loops: CDR1 KGHDR, CDR2 SFDVKD. The CDR3 sequence is 17 residues long. This CDR3 is CATSDPLSRGVQETQYF. For the CDR3, the DNA is TGTGCCACCAGTGACCCCCTTAGTCGCGGGGTCCAAGAGACCCAGTACTTC.

This chain joins TRBV9 and TRBJ2-7, with 10 positions matching TRBD2. V shed 7 bases and J 0 bases; nucleotides not matched to a gene: 10. Germline lookup yields CDR1 SGDLS and CDR2 YYNGEE. The CDR3 is made up of 16 amino acids. The CDR3 nucleotides read TGTGCCAGCCTGAGCACTAGCGGGAACATCTCCTACGAGCAGTACGTC. Amino acid sequence: CASLSTSGNISYEQYV.

This chain uses TRBV4-2 with TRBJ1-2; D ambiguous. Germline V gene sequence: CDR1 LGHNA, CDR2 YNFKEQ. V gave up 6 bases and J gave up 6 bases, with 17 bases separating them. The CDR3 runs 14 residues. The CDR3: CASSPLEAGNGYTF. In nucleotides, the CDR3 is TGTGCCAGCAGTCCTCTGGAAGCCGGTAATGGCTACACCTTC.

This clonotype was observed a handful of times. This rearrangement joins TRBV2 to TRBJ1-1; D unclear. There are 12 residues in the CDR3. The V end was cut by 3 bases, the J end by 1 base, with 3 bases between. Germline loops: CDR1 SNHLY, CDR2 FYNNEI. The CDR3 DNA reads TGTGCCAGCAGTGAGGGGAACACTGAAGCTTTCTTT. Its translation is CASSEGNTEAFF.

This clonotype was observed a few times. V usage is TRBV27 and J usage is TRBJ2-2, with D unresolved. Trimming cost V 1 base and J 4 bases, with 1 base left between them. The germline CDR1 and CDR2 sequences are MNHEY and SMNVEV (reference sequence). The CDR3 sequence is 12 residues long. For the CDR3, the DNA is TGTGCCAGCAGTTTATTCACCGGGGAGCTGTTTTTT. Protein product: CASSLFTGELFF.

This clonotype was seen ten or more times. The chain uses TRBV3-1 and TRBJ2-7; D may match TRBD1 or TRBD2 (5 bases each). Looked up from germline, CDR1 is LGHDT and CDR2 is YNNKEL (reference sequence). The CDR3 has 13 residues. V was clipped by 3 bases and J by 3 bases, with 9 bases between them. The CDR3 coding sequence is TGTGCCAGCAGCCAGGGGGATATCTACGAGCAGTACGTC. It codes for CASSQGDIYEQYV.

In its sample, this clonotype was seen many times. V gene TRBV7-6 combines with J gene TRBJ2-1; no clear D. The germline V gene encodes CDR1 SGHVS and CDR2 FNYEAQ. V was clipped by 4 bases and J by 0 bases, with 13 bases between them. CDR3 length: 16 residues. The chain's CDR3 is CASSSEFIASYNEQFF. The CDR3 DNA follows: TGTGCCAGCAGCTCCGAGTTCATAGCCTCCTACAATGAGCAGTTCTTC.

This clonotype has at least ten counts. CDR3 DNA: TGTGCCAGCAGCGCCGGGACCTATTCCTACGAGCAGTACTTC. It yields the protein CASSAGTYSYEQYF. The chain couples TRBV3-1 to TRBJ2-7, with D perhaps assigned TRBD1 or TRBD2 (5 bases each). V was clipped by 5 bases and J by 1 base, with 12 bases between them. The CDR3 extends over 14 amino acids. Germline V gene data show CDR1 as LGHDT and CDR2 as YNNKEL (reference sequence).

This clonotype was counted many times. The rearrangement links TRBV4-1 to TRBJ1-2; D is possibly TRBD1 (6 bases). Trimming pared 1 base from V and 3 bases from J, leaving 15 bases between. Germline V gene lookup returns CDR1 MGHRA and CDR2 YSYEKL. This CDR3 spans 16 amino acids. This CDR3 is CASSQVDRPGDYGYTF. CDR3 sequence (DNA): TGCGCCAGCAGCCAAGTTGATCGTCCAGGGGACTATGGCTACACCTTC.

This clonotype showed up just a few times. The V and J genes are TRBV20-1 and TRBJ2-5; TRBD2 aligns across 12 bases. The CDR3 is made up of 16 amino acids. With 6 bases clipped from V and 4 bases from J, the junction kept 12 bases outside the gene matches. Per the germline V gene, CDR1 is DFQATT and CDR2 is SNEGSKA (reference sequence). CDR3 sequence (DNA): TGCAGTGCAAAGAGCCTAGCGGGAGGGTTAGCAGAGACCCAGTACTTC. This translates into CSAKSLAGGLAETQYF.